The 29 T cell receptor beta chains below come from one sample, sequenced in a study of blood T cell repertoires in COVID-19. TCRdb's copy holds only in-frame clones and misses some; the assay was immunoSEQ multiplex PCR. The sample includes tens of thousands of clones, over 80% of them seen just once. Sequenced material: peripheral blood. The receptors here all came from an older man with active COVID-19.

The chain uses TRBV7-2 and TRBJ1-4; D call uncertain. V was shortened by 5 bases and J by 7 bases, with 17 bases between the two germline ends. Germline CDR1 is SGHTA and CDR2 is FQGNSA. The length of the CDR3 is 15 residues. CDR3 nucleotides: TGTGCCAGCAGCCCGTCGTTCGGACTAATTGAAAAACTGTTTTTT. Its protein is CASSPSFGLIEKLFF.

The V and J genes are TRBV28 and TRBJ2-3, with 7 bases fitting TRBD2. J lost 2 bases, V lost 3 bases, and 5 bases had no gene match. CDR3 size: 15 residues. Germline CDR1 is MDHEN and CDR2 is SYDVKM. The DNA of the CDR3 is TGTGCCAGCAGTTTTCCTAGCGGACCCACAGATACGCAGTATTTT. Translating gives CASSFPSGPTDTQYF.

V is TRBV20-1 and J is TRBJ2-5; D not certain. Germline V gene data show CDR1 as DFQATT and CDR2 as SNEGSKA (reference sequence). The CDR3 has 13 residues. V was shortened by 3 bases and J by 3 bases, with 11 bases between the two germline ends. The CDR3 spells CSASSPVKETQYF. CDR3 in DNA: TGCAGTGCTAGTAGTCCGGTAAAAGAGACCCAGTACTTC.

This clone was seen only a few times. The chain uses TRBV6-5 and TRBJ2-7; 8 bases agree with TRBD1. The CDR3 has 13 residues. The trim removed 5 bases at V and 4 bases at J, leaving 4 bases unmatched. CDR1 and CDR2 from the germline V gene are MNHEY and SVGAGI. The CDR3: CASSRGQEYEQYF. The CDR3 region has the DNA TGTGCCAGCAGTCGGGGACAGGAGTACGAGCAGTACTTC.

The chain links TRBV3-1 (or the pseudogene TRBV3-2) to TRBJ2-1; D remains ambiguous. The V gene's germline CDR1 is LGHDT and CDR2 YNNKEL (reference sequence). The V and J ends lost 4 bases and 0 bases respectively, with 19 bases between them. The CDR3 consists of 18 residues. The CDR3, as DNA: TGTGCCAGCAGCCCCGGCGGAAAAAAATTGAGCTCCTACAATGAGCAGTTCTTC. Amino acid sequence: CASSPGGKKLSSYNEQFF.

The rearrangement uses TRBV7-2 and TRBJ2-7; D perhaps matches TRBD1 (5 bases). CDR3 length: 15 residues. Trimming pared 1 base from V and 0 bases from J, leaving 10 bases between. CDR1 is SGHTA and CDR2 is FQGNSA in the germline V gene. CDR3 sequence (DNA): TGTGCCAGCAGCTTAGGCTGGGGCAGCTCCTACGAGCAGTACTTC. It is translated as CASSLGWGSSYEQYF.

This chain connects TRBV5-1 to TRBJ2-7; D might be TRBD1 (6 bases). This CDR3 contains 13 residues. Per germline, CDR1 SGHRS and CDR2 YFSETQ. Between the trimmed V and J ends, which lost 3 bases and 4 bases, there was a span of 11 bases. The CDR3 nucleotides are TGCGCCAGCAGCTGGGACAAAGCGTACGAGCAGTACTTC. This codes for CASSWDKAYEQYF. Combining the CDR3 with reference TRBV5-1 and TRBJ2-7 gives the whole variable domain KAGVTQTPRYLIKTRGQQVTLSCSPISGHRSVSWYQQTPGQGLQFLFEYFSETQRNKGNFPGRFSGRQFSNSRSEMNVSTLELGDSALYLCASSWDKAYEQYFGPGTRLTVT.

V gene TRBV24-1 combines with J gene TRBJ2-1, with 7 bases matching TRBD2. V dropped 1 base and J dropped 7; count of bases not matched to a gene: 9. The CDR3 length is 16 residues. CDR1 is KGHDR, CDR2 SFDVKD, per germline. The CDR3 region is CATSDFRGGSKNEQFF. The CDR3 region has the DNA TGTGCCACCAGTGATTTCCGTGGCGGGAGCAAAAATGAGCAGTTCTTC.

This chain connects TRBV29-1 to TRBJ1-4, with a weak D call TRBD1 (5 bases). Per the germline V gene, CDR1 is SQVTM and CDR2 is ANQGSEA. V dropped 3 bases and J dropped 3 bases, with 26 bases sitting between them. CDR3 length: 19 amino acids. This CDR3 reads CSVELFLGLTREANEKLFF. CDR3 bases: TGCAGCGTTGAGTTATTTTTGGGACTGACTCGGGAGGCTAATGAAAAACTGTTTTTT.

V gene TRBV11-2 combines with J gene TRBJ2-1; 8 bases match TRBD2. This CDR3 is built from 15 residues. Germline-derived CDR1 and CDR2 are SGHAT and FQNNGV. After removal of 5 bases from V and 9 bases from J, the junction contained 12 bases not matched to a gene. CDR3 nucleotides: TGTGCCAGCAGCCGGGGGGGGATGGAGTCAGGTGAGCAGTTCTTC. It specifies CASSRGGMESGEQFF.

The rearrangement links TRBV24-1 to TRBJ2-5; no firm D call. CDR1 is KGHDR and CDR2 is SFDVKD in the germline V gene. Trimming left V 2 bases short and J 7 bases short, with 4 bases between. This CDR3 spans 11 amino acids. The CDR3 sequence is CATSDSRTQYF. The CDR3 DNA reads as TGTGCCACCAGTGATTCCCGGACCCAGTACTTC.

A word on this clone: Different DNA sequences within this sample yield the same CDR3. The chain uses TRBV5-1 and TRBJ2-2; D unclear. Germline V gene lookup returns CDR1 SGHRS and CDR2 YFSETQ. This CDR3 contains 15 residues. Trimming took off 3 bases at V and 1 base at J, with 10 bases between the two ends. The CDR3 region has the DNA TGCGCCAGCAGCTCTGGGCAGAGGAACACCGGGGAGCTGTTTTTT. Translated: CASSSGQRNTGELFF.

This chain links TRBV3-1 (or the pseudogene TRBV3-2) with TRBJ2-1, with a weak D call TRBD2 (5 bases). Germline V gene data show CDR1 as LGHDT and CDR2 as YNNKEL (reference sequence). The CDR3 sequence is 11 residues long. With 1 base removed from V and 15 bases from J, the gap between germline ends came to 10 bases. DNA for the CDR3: TGTGCCAGCAGCCAAGGGGGTGAGGGGTTCTTC. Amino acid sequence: CASSQGGEGFF.

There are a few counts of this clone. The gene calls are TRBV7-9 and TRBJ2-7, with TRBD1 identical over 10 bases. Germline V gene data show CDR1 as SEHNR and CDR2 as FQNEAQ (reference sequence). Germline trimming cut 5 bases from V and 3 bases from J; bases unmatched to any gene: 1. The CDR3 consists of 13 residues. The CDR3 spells CASSGQGDYEQYF. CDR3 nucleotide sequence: TGTGCCAGCAGCGGACAGGGGGACTACGAGCAGTACTTC. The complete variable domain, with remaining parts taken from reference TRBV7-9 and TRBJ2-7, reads DTGVSQNPRHKITKRGQNVTFRCDPISEHNRLYWYRQTLGQGPEFLTYFQNEAQLEKSRLLSDRFSAERPKGSFSTLEIQRTEQGDSAMYLCASSGQGDYEQYFGPGTRLTVT.

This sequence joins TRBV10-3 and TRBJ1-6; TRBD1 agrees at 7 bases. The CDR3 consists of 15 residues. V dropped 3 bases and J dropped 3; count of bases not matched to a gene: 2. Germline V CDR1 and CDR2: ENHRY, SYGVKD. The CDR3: CAISDRDSYNSPLHF. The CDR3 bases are TGTGCCATCAGTGATAGGGACAGCTATAATTCACCCCTCCACTTT.

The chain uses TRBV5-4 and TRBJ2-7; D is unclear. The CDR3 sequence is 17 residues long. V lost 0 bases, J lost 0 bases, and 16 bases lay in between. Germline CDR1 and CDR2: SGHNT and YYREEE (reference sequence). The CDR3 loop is CASSLAGGATISYEQYF. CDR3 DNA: TGTGCCAGCAGCTTGGCCGGTGGTGCCACTATCTCCTACGAGCAGTACTTC.

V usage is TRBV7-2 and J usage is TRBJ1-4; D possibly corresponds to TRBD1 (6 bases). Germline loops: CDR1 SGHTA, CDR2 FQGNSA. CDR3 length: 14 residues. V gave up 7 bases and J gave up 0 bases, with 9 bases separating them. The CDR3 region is CASTQGPTNEKLFF. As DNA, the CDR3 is TGTGCCAGCACCCAGGGGCCAACTAATGAAAAACTGTTTTTT. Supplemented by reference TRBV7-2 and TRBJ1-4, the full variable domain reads GAGVSQSPSNKVTEKGKDVELRCDPISGHTALYWYRQSLGQGLEFLIYFQGNSAPDKSGLPSDRFSAERTGGSVSTLTIQRTQQEDSAVYLCASTQGPTNEKLFFGSGTQLSVL.

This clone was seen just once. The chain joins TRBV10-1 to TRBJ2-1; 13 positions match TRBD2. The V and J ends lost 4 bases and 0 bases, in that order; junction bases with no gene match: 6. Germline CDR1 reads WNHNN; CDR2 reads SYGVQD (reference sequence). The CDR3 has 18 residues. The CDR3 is CASSGGLAGFSSYNEQFF. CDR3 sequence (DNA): TGCGCCAGCAGTGGGGGACTAGCGGGGTTCAGCTCCTACAATGAGCAGTTCTTC.

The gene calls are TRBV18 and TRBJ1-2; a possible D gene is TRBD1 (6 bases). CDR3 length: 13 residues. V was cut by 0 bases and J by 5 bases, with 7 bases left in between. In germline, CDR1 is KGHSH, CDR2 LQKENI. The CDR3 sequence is CASSPPGTYGYTF. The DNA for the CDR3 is TGTGCCAGCTCACCACCCGGGACATATGGCTACACCTTC.

The CDR3 sequence is CASSFDRAATEAFF. CDR3 in DNA: TGCGCCAGCAGCTTCGACAGGGCAGCCACTGAAGCTTTCTTT. This rearrangement joins TRBV5-1 to TRBJ1-1; 7 positions agree with TRBD1. CDR1 is SGHRS and CDR2 is YFSETQ in the germline V gene. Unmatched junction bases numbered 5, after V lost 2 bases and J lost 4 bases. CDR3 size: 14 residues.

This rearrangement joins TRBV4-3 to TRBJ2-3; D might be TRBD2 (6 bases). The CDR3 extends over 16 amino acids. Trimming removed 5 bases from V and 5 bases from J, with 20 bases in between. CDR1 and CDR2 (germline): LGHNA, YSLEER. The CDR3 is CASSAASAKAVDTQYF. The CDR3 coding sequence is TGCGCCAGCAGCGCTGCTAGCGCCAAGGCGGTAGATACGCAGTATTTT.

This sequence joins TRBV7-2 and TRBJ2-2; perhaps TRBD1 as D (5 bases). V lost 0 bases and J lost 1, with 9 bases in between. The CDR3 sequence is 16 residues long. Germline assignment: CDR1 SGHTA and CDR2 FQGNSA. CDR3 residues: CASSLARRENTGELFF. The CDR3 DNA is TGTGCCAGCAGCTTAGCTCGCAGGGAGAACACCGGGGAGCTGTTTTTT.

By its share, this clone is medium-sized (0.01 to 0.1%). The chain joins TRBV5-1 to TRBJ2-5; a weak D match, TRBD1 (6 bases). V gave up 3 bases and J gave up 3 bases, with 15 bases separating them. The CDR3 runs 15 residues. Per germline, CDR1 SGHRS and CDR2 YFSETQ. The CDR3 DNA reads TGCGCCAGCAGCTCCGAAGGCAGGACAGAAGAGACCCAGTACTTC. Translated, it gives CASSSEGRTEETQYF.

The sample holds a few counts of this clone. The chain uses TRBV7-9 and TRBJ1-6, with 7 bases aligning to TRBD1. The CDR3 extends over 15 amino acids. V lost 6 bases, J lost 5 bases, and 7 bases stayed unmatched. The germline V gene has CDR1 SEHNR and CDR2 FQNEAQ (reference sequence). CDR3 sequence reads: CASRLPGQNNSPLHF. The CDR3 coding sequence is TGTGCCAGCAGACTCCCGGGACAGAATAATTCACCCCTCCACTTT.

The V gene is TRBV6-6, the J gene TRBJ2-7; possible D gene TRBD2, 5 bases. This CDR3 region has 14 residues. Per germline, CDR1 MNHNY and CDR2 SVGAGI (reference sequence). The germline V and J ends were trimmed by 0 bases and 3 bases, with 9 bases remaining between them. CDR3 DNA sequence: TGTGCCAGCAGTTACTCCTCCGGGGACTACGAGCAGTACTTC. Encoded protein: CASSYSSGDYEQYF.

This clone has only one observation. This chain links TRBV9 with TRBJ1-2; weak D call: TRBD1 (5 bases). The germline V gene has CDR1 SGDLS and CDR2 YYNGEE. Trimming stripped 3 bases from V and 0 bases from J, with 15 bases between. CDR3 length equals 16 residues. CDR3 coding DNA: TGTGCCAGCAGCGAGGGGAGGGCCGGAGCTAACTATGGCTACACCTTC. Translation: CASSEGRAGANYGYTF.

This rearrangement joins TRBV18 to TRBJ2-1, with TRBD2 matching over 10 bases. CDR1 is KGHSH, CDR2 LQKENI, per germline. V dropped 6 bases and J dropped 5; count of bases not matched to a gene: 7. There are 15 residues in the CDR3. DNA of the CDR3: TGTGCCAGCTCCCCTCGGACTAGCGGAGACAATGAGCAGTTCTTC. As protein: CASSPRTSGDNEQFF.

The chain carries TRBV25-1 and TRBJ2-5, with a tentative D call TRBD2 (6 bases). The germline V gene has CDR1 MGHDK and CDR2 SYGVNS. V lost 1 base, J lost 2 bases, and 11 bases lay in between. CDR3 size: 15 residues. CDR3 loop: CASSESASAQETQYF. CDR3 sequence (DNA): TGTGCCAGCAGTGAATCGGCTAGCGCGCAAGAGACCCAGTACTTC.

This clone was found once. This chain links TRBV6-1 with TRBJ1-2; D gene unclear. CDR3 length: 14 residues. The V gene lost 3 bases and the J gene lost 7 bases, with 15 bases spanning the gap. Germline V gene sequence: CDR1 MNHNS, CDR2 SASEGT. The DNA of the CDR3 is TGTGCCAGCAGTGACGGGATTCCCCCCCGTGGCTACACCTTC. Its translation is CASSDGIPPRGYTF.